Listed here are 26 T cell receptor beta chains from one sample, sequenced in a study of blood T cell repertoires in COVID-19. Method: immunoSEQ multiplex PCR; TCRdb's copy keeps in-frame clones and lacks some. This sample carries about 290,000 clones, 80% to 90% of them seen once, and the ten largest clones take about 4.2%. Sample: peripheral blood. The receptors stem from a man aged 35 to 55 with acute or convalescent COVID-19.

The chain has TRBV27 and TRBJ1-6, with 9 bases lining up with TRBD1. The V segment lost 6 bases and the J segment 3 bases; nucleotides outside the gene matches: 12. CDR1 and CDR2 from the germline V gene are MNHEY and SMNVEV (reference sequence). This CDR3 has 18 amino acids. In nucleotides, the CDR3 is TGTGCCAGCAGCCAATCCAGGGGACAGGGCTTCTATAATTCACCCCTCCACTTT. Translation gives CASSQSRGQGFYNSPLHF.

The J gene is TRBJ1-2, the V gene TRBV6-5, with D maybe TRBD1 (6 bases). The CDR3 consists of 12 residues. CDR1 MNHEY and CDR2 SVGAGI come from the germline V gene. Deletions cut 9 bases from V and 3 bases from J, with 11 bases between. In DNA form, the CDR3 reads TGTGCCAGTTATGAGGGGGACTATGGCTACACCTTC. It specifies CASYEGDYGYTF.

The chain carries TRBV5-8 and TRBJ2-5; 8 nucleotides line up with TRBD1. J was trimmed by 4 bases and V by 4 bases; bases with no gene match: 12. The CDR3 runs to 16 residues. Germline CDR1 is SGHTS and CDR2 is YDEGEE. CDR3 coding DNA: TGTGCCAGCAGCCCCACGATATTCACAGGGGGAGAGACCCAGTACTTC. Its translation is CASSPTIFTGGETQYF.

The chain links TRBV5-1 to TRBJ2-7, with TRBD1 matching over 9 bases. The V gene's germline CDR1 is SGHRS and CDR2 YFSETQ. Losses at the gene ends were 4 bases for V and 5 bases for J; bases not matched to a gene: 10. The CDR3 extends over 15 amino acids. Written as DNA, the CDR3 is TGCGCCAGCAGCCTTCAAGGGACAGGGCTCCACGAGCAGTACTTC. It yields the protein CASSLQGTGLHEQYF.

This sequence joins TRBV3-1 (or the pseudogene TRBV3-2) and TRBJ2-5, with 7 bases fitting TRBD2. V lost 6 bases to trimming and J lost 2 bases; unmatched junction nucleotides: 9. Germline values: CDR1 LGHDT, CDR2 YNNKEL (reference sequence). This CDR3 comprises 15 residues. CDR3 sequence: CASRPNRGLQETQYF. CDR3 nucleotide sequence: TGTGCCAGCAGGCCCAACCGGGGACTACAAGAGACCCAGTACTTC.

This sequence joins TRBV6-5 and TRBJ2-7; 9 nucleotides align to TRBD1. After removal of 4 bases from V and 4 bases from J, the junction contained 5 bases not matched to a gene. This CDR3 region has 14 residues. Germline V CDR1 and CDR2: MNHEY, SVGAGI. CDR3 region: CASSSTGGAYEQYF. CDR3 nucleotide sequence: TGTGCCAGCAGTTCCACAGGGGGCGCTTACGAGCAGTACTTC.

The chain joins TRBV15 to TRBJ2-7; perhaps TRBD2 as D (7 bases). The CDR3 extends over 15 amino acids. The germline V gene has CDR1 LNHNV and CDR2 YYDKDF (reference sequence). Deletions cut 5 bases from V and 5 bases from J, with 19 bases between. This CDR3 is CATSEGGGGWDEQYF. The CDR3 DNA reads as TGTGCCACCAGCGAGGGCGGGGGCGGATGGGACGAGCAGTACTTC.

J is TRBJ1-2 and V is TRBV5-1, with 9 bases fitting TRBD1. V gave up 2 bases and J gave up 4 bases; unmatched junction bases: 6. The CDR3 has 15 amino acids. The germline V gene has CDR1 SGHRS and CDR2 YFSETQ. The CDR3 coding sequence is TGCGCCAGCAGCTTAGAGACAGGGGGATCCTATGGCTACACCTTC. Translation gives CASSLETGGSYGYTF.

This sequence joins TRBV5-5 and TRBJ1-3, with D unclear. The CDR3 spans 17 residues. The V and J ends lost 4 bases and 0 bases respectively, with 17 bases between them. CDR1 is SGHKS and CDR2 is YYEKEE in the germline V gene (reference sequence). In DNA, the CDR3 is TGTGCCAGCAGCCGTCGCGACGGATACAGCTCTGGAAACACCATATATTTT. Translation: CASSRRDGYSSGNTIYF.

This clone occurred once. This rearrangement joins TRBV29-1 to TRBJ1-1; 9 nucleotides line up with TRBD1. The V gene end was trimmed by 4 bases and the J gene end by 0 bases; junction bases not matched to a gene: 9. Germline lookup yields CDR1 SQVTM and CDR2 ANQGSEA. CDR3 size: 16 residues. CDR3 bases: TGCAGCGTTGGGGCTTGGGACAGGGTACTGAACACTGAAGCTTTCTTT. Protein sequence: CSVGAWDRVLNTEAFF.

The J gene is TRBJ2-2, the V gene TRBV6-5, with D maybe TRBD2 (6 bases). Germline loops: CDR1 MNHEY, CDR2 SVGAGI. The CDR3 length is 13 residues. V gave up 6 bases and J gave up 4 bases, with 9 bases separating them. The CDR3 DNA reads TGTGCCAGCAGGGGGGGAAGCACCGGGGAGCTGTTTTTT. Residues: CASRGGSTGELFF.

The chain is built from TRBV3-1 (or the pseudogene TRBV3-2) and TRBJ2-7, with no clear D. There are 13 residues in the CDR3. Trimming removed 4 bases from V and 3 bases from J, with 10 bases in between. The germline V gene has CDR1 LGHDT and CDR2 YNNKEL (reference sequence). The CDR3 loop is CASSLMTGYEQYF. The CDR3, as DNA: TGTGCCAGCAGCCTCATGACTGGCTACGAGCAGTACTTC.

Details on this clone: Other nucleotide sequences in the sample specify the same CDR3. This chain links TRBV14 with TRBJ1-1; D might be TRBD1 (6 bases). The CDR3 has 14 residues. Germline V gene data show CDR1 as SGHDN and CDR2 as FVKESK. V was clipped by 4 bases and J by 1 base, with 10 bases between them. This CDR3 reads CASSPVRGNTEAFF. CDR3 bases: TGTGCCAGCAGCCCGGTCAGGGGGAACACTGAAGCTTTCTTT.

The gene calls are TRBV12-5 and TRBJ1-3, with 7 bases lining up with TRBD1. Germline loops: CDR1 LGHNT, CDR2 FRNRAP. The V and J ends lost 2 bases and 4 bases, in that order; junction bases with no gene match: 2. The CDR3 loop spans 14 amino acids. CDR3 in DNA: TGTGCTAGTGGTTTGTCAGGGGGAGGAAACACCATATATTTT. Protein: CASGLSGGGNTIYF. Filled out from reference TRBV12-5 and TRBJ1-3, the complete variable domain reads DARVTQTPRHKVTEMGQEVTMRCQPILGHNTVFWYRQTMMQGLELLAYFRNRAPLDDSGMPKDRFSAEMPDATLATLKIQPSEPRDSAVYFCASGLSGGGNTIYFGEGSWLTVV.

This chain uses TRBV6-2 or TRBV6-3 with TRBJ2-1; 7 bases line up with TRBD2. The CDR3 spans 15 residues. Germline V gene data show CDR1 as MNHEY and CDR2 as SVGEGT. V shed 1 base and J 4 bases; nucleotides not matched to a gene: 4. In DNA form, the CDR3 reads TGTGCCAGCAGTTACTACCTAGCGGTATACAATGAGCAGTTCTTC. Translating gives CASSYYLAVYNEQFF.

This sequence joins TRBV6-1 and TRBJ2-2; a weak D match, TRBD2 (5 bases). The V gene's germline CDR1 is MNHNS and CDR2 SASEGT. Deletions cut 3 bases from V and 7 bases from J, with 9 bases between. The CDR3 totals 13 residues. CDR3 region: CASSERVYGELFF. Here the CDR3 DNA reads TGTGCCAGCAGTGAGCGGGTTTACGGGGAGCTGTTTTTT.

V usage is TRBV5-8 and J usage is TRBJ2-3, with 11 bases aligning to TRBD2. The CDR3 sequence is 15 residues long. Germline V gives CDR1 SGHTS, CDR2 YDEGEE. Unmatched junction bases numbered 2, after V lost 0 bases and J lost 5 bases. The CDR3 spells CASSLGLAGGDTQYF. In DNA form, the CDR3 reads TGTGCCAGCAGCTTGGGGCTAGCGGGGGGAGATACGCAGTATTTT.

The chain is built from TRBV19 and TRBJ1-1; D is undetermined. The CDR3 contains 17 residues. The germline gives CDR1 LNHDA, CDR2 SQIVND (reference sequence). The V end lost 0 bases, the J end lost 0 bases, and 14 bases lay between the germline ends. The CDR3 bases are TGTGCCAGTAGTATAGATCCAAGGGAGAGGGTGAACACTGAAGCTTTCTTT. It encodes CASSIDPRERVNTEAFF.

This clone was observed a few times. The genes are TRBV15 and TRBJ1-2; TRBD1 aligns across 8 bases. The ends lost 1 base at V and 4 bases at J; junction bases unmatched: 20. This CDR3 has 20 amino acids. Looked up from germline, CDR1 is LNHNV and CDR2 is YYDKDF (reference sequence). The CDR3 DNA sequence: TGTGCCACCAGCAGAGGGTTGTTGCTCAACCGGGACAGGATATTCTATGGCTACACCTTC. It is translated as CATSRGLLLNRDRIFYGYTF. The full variable domain, rest sourced from reference TRBV15 and TRBJ1-2, is DAMVIQNPRYQVTQFGKPVTLSCSQTLNHNVMYWYQQKSSQAPKLLFHYYDKDFNNEADTPDNFQSRRPNTSFCFLDIRSPGLGDTAMYLCATSRGLLLNRDRIFYGYTFGSGTRLTVV.

The CDR3, as DNA: TGTGCCAGCAGTTACATTCAAAACAGGGGCTCCTCTTTCTTT. Its translation is CASSYIQNRGSSFF. J is TRBJ1-1 and V is TRBV6-5; 7 nucleotides line up with TRBD1. Trimming removed 2 bases from V and 12 bases from J; junction bases left unmatched: 12. The CDR3 sequence is 14 residues long. CDR1 MNHEY and CDR2 SVGAGI come from the germline V gene.

For this clone: Other DNA sequences in the same sample also yield this CDR3. The chain recombines TRBV12-3 or TRBV12-4 with TRBJ1-1, with D tentatively TRBD1 (5 bases). The germline V and J ends were trimmed by 7 bases and 5 bases, with 14 bases remaining between them. This CDR3 contains 13 residues. As DNA, the CDR3 is TGTGCCAGCACCCTAAGGGGAGGGACTGAAGCTTTCTTT. Residues: CASTLRGGTEAFF.

This clone was counted only a few times. This sequence joins TRBV5-1 and TRBJ2-7; TRBD1 aligns across 9 bases. The J segment lost 4 bases and the V segment lost 4 bases, leaving 9 bases of the junction unmatched. The germline CDR1 and CDR2 sequences are SGHRS and YFSETQ. The CDR3 has 15 amino acids. The CDR3 region is CASSPQGGTGYEQYF. The CDR3 DNA reads TGCGCCAGCAGCCCACAGGGTGGGACAGGGTACGAGCAGTACTTC.

This chain uses TRBV9 with TRBJ2-3; 10 bases fit TRBD2. Germline CDR1 is SGDLS and CDR2 is YYNGEE. J lost 2 bases, V lost 0 bases, and 12 bases had no gene match. This CDR3 is built from 19 residues. The CDR3 sequence is CASSVGRTSGGGYTDTQYF. Here the CDR3 DNA reads TGTGCCAGCAGCGTAGGAAGGACTAGCGGTGGTGGGTACACAGATACGCAGTATTTT.

The V call is TRBV5-8, the J call TRBJ1-5; the D gene is possibly TRBD1 (6 bases). The V end was cut by 4 bases, the J end by 0 bases, with 11 bases between. The CDR3 covers 15 residues. Germline V gene sequence: CDR1 SGHTS, CDR2 YDEGEE. CDR3 loop: CASSATGNSNQPQHF. The CDR3, as DNA: TGTGCCAGCAGCGCTACAGGGAATAGCAATCAGCCCCAGCATTTT.

V is TRBV4-1 and J is TRBJ2-3; D call uncertain. This CDR3 contains 14 residues. Germline CDR1 MGHRA, CDR2 YSYEKL. With 0 bases removed from V and 7 bases from J, the gap between germline ends came to 11 bases. CDR3 loop: CASSQDGLGYTQYF. DNA of the CDR3: TGCGCCAGCAGCCAAGACGGGTTAGGATATACGCAGTATTTT.

V and J are TRBV5-1 and TRBJ1-1; 8 bases agree with TRBD1. V shed 1 base, J shed 2 bases, and the junction held 4 bases outside the gene matches. This CDR3 is built from 15 residues. In germline, CDR1 is SGHRS, CDR2 YFSETQ. CDR3 sequence (DNA): TGCGCCAGCAGCTTGCAGCAGGGGGCTAACACTGAAGCTTTCTTT. It is translated as CASSLQQGANTEAFF.